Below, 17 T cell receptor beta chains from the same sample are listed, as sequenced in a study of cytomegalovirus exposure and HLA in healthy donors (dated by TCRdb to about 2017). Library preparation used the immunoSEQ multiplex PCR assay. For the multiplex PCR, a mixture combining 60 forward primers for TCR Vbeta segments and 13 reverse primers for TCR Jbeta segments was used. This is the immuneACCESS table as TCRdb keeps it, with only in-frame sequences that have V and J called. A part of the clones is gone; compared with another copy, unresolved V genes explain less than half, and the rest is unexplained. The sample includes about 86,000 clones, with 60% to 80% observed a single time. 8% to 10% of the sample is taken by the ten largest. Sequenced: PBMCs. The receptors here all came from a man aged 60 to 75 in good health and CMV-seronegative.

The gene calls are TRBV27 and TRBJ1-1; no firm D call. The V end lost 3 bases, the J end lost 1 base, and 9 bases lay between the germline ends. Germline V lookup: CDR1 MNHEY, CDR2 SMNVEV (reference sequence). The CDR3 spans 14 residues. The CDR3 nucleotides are TGTGCCAGCAGTTTTTCCCTAGGGAACACTGAAGCTTTCTTT. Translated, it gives CASSFSLGNTEAFF.

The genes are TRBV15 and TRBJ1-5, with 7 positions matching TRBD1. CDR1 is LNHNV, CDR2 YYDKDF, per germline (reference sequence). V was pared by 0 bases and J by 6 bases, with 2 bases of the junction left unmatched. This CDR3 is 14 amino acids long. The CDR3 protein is CATSREGQLQPQHF. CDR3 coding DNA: TGTGCCACCAGCAGAGAGGGACAGCTTCAGCCCCAGCATTTT.

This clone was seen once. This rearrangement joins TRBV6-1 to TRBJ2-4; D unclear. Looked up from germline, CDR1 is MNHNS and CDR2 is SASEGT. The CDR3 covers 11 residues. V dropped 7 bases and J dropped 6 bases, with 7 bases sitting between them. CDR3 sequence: CASKLGNIQYF. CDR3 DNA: TGTGCCAGCAAGCTAGGAAACATTCAGTACTTC.

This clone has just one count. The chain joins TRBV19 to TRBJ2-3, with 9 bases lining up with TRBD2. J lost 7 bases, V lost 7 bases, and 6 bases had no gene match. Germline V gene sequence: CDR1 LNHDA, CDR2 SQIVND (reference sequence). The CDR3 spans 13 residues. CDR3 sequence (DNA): TGTGCCAGTATGCGGCGGGAGGGGAATACGCAGTATTTT. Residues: CASMRREGNTQYF.

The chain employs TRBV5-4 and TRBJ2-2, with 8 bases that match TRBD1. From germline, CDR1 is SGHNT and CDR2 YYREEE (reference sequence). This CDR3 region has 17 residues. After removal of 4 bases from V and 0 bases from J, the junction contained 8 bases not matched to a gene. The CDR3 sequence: CASSPPPQGANTGELFF. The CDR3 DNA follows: TGTGCCAGCAGCCCCCCCCCACAGGGGGCGAACACCGGGGAGCTGTTTTTT.

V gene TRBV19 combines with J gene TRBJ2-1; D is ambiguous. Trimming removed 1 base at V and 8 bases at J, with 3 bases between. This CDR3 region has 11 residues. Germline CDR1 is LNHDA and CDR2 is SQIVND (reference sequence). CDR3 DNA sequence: TGTGCCAGTAGTATAGTCGATGAGCAGTTCTTC. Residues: CASSIVDEQFF.

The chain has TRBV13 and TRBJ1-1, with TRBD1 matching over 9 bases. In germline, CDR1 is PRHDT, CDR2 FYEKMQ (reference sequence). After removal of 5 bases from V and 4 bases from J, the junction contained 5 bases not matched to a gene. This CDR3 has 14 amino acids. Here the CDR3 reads CASSTTGGFTEAFF. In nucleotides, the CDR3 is TGTGCCAGCAGCACGACAGGGGGATTCACTGAAGCTTTCTTT.

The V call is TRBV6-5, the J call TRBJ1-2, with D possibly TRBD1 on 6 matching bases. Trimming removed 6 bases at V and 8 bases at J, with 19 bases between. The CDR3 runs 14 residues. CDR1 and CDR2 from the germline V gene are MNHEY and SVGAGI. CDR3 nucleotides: TGTGCCAGCAGCTCCCCTACAGGGAAGGGCGGCTACACCTTC. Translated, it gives CASSSPTGKGGYTF.

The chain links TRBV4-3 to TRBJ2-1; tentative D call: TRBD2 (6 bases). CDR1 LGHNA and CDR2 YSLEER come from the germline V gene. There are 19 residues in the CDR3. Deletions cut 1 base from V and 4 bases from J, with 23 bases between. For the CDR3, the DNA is TGCGCCAGCAGCCAAGGAAAAGGGTGGGCTAGCGTAGGGTACAATGAGCAGTTCTTC. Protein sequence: CASSQGKGWASVGYNEQFF.

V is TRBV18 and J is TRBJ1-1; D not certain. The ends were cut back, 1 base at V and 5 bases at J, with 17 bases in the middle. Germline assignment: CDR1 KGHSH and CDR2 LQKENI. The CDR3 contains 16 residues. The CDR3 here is CASSPQSSTLLTEAFF. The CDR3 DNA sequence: TGTGCCAGCTCACCACAATCTTCTACGCTACTTACTGAAGCTTTCTTT.

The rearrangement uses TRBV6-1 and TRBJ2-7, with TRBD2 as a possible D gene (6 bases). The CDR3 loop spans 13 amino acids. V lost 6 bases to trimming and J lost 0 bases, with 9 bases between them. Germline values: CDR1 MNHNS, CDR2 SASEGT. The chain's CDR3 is CASRGLSSYEQYF. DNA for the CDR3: TGTGCCAGCAGGGGACTGAGCTCCTACGAGCAGTACTTC.

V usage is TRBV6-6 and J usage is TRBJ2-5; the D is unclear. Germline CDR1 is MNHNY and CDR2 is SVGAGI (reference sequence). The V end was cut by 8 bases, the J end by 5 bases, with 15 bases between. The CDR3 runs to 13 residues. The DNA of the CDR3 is TGTGCCAGCGCCGCGACGACCGGGGAGACCCAGTACTTC. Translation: CASAATTGETQYF.

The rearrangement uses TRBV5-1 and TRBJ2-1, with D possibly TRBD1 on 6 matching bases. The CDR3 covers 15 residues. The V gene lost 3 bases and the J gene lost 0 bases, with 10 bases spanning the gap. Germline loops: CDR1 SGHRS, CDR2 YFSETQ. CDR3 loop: CASSYTGSSYNEQFF. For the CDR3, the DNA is TGCGCCAGCAGCTACACAGGGTCCTCCTACAATGAGCAGTTCTTC.

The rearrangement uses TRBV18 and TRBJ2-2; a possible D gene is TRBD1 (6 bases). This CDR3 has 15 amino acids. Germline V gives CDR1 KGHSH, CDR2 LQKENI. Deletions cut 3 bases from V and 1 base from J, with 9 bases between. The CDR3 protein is CASSPPRGNTGELFF. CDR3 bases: TGTGCCAGCTCACCTCCCAGGGGGAACACCGGGGAGCTGTTTTTT.

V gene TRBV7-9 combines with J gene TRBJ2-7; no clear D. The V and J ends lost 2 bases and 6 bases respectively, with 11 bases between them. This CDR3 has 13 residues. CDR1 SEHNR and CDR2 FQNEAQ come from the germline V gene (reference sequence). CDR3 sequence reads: CASSLSHSSEQYF. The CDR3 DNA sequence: TGTGCCAGCAGCTTAAGTCATAGTTCCGAGCAGTACTTC.

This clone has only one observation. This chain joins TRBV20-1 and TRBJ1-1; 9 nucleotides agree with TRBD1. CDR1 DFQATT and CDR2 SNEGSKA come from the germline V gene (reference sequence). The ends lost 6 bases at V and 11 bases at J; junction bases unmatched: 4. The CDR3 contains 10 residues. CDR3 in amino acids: CSAEQGAAFF. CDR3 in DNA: TGCAGTGCGGAACAGGGGGCTGCTTTCTTT.

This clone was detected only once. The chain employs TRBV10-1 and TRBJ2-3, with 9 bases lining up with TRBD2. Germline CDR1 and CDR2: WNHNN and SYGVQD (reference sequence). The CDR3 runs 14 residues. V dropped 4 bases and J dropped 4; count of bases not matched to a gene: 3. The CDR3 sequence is CASSVGGRADTQYF. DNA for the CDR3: TGCGCCAGCAGTGTCGGCGGGAGGGCAGATACGCAGTATTTT.